At least ten counts were recorded for the clone carrying this T cell receptor (beta chain). This entry belongs to a study of breast tumors, draining lymph nodes, adjacent tissues. V trimming: 1 base; J trimming: 4 bases; junction bases outside the gene matches: 4. The CDR3 spans 16 residues. Germline V gives CDR1 SGHDN, CDR2 FVKESK. The lymph nodes were axillary draining lymph nodes from breast cancer patients. TCRdb fed the multiplex PCR reads into MiXCR, producing one record per CDR3 protein. The data hold about 100,000 distinct CDR3 sequences, with around 20% observed a single time. Input material: axillary lymph node tissue. This chain joins TRBV14 and TRBJ1-2, with 12 positions matching TRBD1. This TCR was sampled from a female donor with breast cancer. Some clones in this sample may be carry-over from other donors' samples. CDR3 sequence reads: CASSQVGTGGLYGYTF. CDR3 in DNA: TGTGCCAGCAGCCAAGTAGGGACAGGGGGCCTCTATGGCTACACCTTC.